This T cell receptor (beta chain) stems from a study of blood T cell repertoires in COVID-19. At the level of the study: Some COVID-19 samples were acute and others convalescent; all came from the United States, Italy and Spain.

Assay used: immunoSEQ multiplex PCR; TCRdb lists only in-frame clones, some missing. Among 150,000 or so clones listed, roughly four fifths were seen once. CDR1 and CDR2 from the germline V gene are SGHRS and YFSETQ. Unmatched junction bases numbered 16, after V lost 2 bases and J lost 3 bases. This CDR3 region has 19 residues. The sequence came from a man in his fifties or sixties who had recovered from COVID-19. The specimen was PBMCs or T cells enriched from blood (not recorded which). This sequence joins TRBV5-1 and TRBJ2-5; 10 nucleotides agree with TRBD2. CDR3 nucleotides: TGCGCCAGCAGCTTTAGGCCTAGCGGGAGCCCGAGTCTTGAAGAGACCCAGTACTTC. Its translation: CASSFRPSGSPSLEETQYF.